This section outlines one T cell receptor beta chain sequence together with its context. Antigen unknown. The CDR3 covers 14 residues. Germline trimming cut 5 bases from V and 9 bases from J; bases unmatched to any gene: 8. Per germline, CDR1 MDHEN and CDR2 SYDVKM. The sample originates from a study of cytomegalovirus exposure and HLA in healthy donors. As for the study in general: Drawn from HLA-typed donors, 80 million to 95 million unique TCRs were held in an early data release. Study results and limitations: TCR beta V- and J-gene trimming was later associated with a missense DCLRE1C variant. The likely origin of a cluster of highly shared sequence variants was a sequencing artifact.

Primers for the PCR totalled 60 Vbeta and 13 Jbeta. Some clones are missing from TCRdb's copy, which holds only in-frame ones; the method was immunoSEQ multiplex PCR. The table records about 110,000 clones, around 79% of them present only once. The rearrangement joins TRBV28 to TRBJ1-5, with TRBD1 matching over 9 bases. Sequenced input: PBMCs. The receptor's source is a middle-aged woman in good health and CMV-seronegative. The CDR3 nucleotides read TGTGCCAGCAGTGCTACAGGGGGCTCGGGGCCCCAGCATTTT. This sequence encodes CASSATGGSGPQHF.